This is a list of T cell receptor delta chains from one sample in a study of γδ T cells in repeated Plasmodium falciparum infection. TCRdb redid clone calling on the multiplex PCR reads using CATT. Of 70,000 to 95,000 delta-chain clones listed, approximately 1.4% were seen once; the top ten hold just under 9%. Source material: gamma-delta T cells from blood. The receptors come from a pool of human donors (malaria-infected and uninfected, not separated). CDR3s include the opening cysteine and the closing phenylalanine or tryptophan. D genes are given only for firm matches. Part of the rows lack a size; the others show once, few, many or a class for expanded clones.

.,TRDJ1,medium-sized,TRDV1,TGTGCTCTTGGGGAACAAAGGGGCTCCCCACGATGGGATAAAGCCGATAAACTCATCTTT,CALGEQRGSPRWDKADKLIF
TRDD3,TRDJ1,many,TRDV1,TGTGCTCTTGGGGAAACCGTGCGGGGGGGATGGTACACCGATAAACTCATCTTT,CALGETVRGGWYTDKLIF
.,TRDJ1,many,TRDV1,TGTGCTCTTGGGGTGCCCGGTACGAGCACCGATAAACTCATCTTT,CALGVPGTSTDKLIF
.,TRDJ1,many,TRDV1,TGTGCTCTTGGGGAACTTGTCCATTTAACATTCAAACTGGAGAAACTCATCTTT,CALGELVHLTFKLEKLIF
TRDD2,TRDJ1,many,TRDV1,TGTGCTCTTGGGGCCCTCCTTCCTACGGGTGGAAACCCAACCGATAAACTCATCTTT,CALGALLPTGGNPTDKLIF
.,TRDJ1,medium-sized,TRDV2,TGTGCCTGTGACACCGGCTGGGGAACCAAACTCATCTTT,CACDTGWGTKLIF
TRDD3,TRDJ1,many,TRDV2,TGTGCTAGCCTCGGACTGGGGGATTACACCGATAAACTCATCTTT,CASLGLGDYTDKLIF
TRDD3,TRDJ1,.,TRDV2,TGTGCCTGTGATCGCCTTACTGGGGGATACCCGGCCAACACCGATAAACTCATCTTT,CACDRLTGGYPANTDKLIF
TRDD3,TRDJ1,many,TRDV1,TGTGCTCTTGGGGGAGCACCCGTACTGGGGGAGGACGATAAACTCATCTTT,CALGGAPVLGEDDKLIF
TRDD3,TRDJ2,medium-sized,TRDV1,TGTGCTCTCAATTGCGTCAGACTGGGGGATCTGGGGGCTTTGACAGCACAACTCTTCTTT,CALNCVRLGDLGALTAQLFF
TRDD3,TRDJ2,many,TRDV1,TGTGCTCTTGGGGAACTAGATGATCCAAGACTGGGGGATAGGTGGACTTTGACAGCACAACTCTTCTTT,CALGELDDPRLGDRWTLTAQLFF
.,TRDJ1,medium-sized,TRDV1,TGTGCTCTTGGGGAACATGAGGGAATAGGGACCGATAAACTCATCTTT,CALGEHEGIGTDKLIF
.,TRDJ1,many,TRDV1,TGTGCTCTTGGGGAACTCCCCTACACTTATAAACTCATCTTT,CALGELPYTYKLIF
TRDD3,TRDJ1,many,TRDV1,TGTGCTCTTGGGGAATCCCCCTCCTGGGGGATGTCGTACACCGATAAACTCATCTTT,CALGESPSWGMSYTDKLIF
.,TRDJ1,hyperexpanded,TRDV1,TGTGCTCTTGGGCTGCGGGACACCGATAAACTCATCTTT,CALGLRDTDKLIF
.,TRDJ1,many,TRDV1,TGTGCTCTTGGGGAAATAACTTCCTTCCCCGGGGATGGCACCGATAAACTCATCTTT,CALGEITSFPGDGTDKLIF
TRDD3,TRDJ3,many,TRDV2,TGTGCCTGTGACACCCCCGATACTGGGGGATCCCCTAGCTCCTGGGACACCCGACAGATGTTTTTC,CACDTPDTGGSPSSWDTRQMFF
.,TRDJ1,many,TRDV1,TGTGCTCTTGGGGAACTAACCTCCTACGACGGCCCATTCCGCTACACCGATAAACTCATCTTT,CALGELTSYDGPFRYTDKLIF
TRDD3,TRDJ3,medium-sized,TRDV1,TGTGCTCTTGGGGAAGGGGGATACTCCTGGGACACCCGACAGATGTTTTTC,CALGEGGYSWDTRQMFF
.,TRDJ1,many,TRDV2,TGTGCCTGTGACACCGTTGGGGGGGGACACTACACCGATAAACTCATCTTT,CACDTVGGGHYTDKLIF
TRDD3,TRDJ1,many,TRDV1,TGTGCTCTTGGGGAAAGGGCCGCCATTTCCTACCGGGGGATACTACAGAGGTACACCGATAAACTCATCTTT,CALGERAAISYRGILQRYTDKLIF
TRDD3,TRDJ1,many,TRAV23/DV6,TGTGCAGCAAGCAGAAAGGGGATACCCCCCCTGTACACCGATAAACTCATCTTT,CAASRKGIPPLYTDKLIF
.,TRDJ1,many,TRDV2,TGTGCCTGTGACTCGATAGGCCGGCCCATGGCTGGGGTCACCGATAAACTCATCTTT,CACDSIGRPMAGVTDKLIF
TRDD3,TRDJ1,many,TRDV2,TGTGCCTGTGACATCCTGGGGGACCTGGGTAATAAACTCATCTTT,CACDILGDLGNKLIF
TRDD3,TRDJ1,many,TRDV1,TGTGCTCTTGGGGAACTAGAATGGGGGAGTTTTATTCCTCCCAGTACTGGGGGATACGCAAAACTCATCTTT,CALGELEWGSFIPPSTGGYAKLIF
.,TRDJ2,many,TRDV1,TGTGCTCTTGGGGAACCTCGCTGCGAGGGATTGGTGTTGACAGCACAACTCTTCTTT,CALGEPRCEGLVLTAQLFF
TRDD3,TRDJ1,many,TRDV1,TGTGCTCTTGGGCGAGACCGGATACGATTCGCCGATAAACTCATCTTT,CALGRDRIRFADKLIF
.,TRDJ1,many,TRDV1,TGTGCTCTTGGGGAACTAGTAGACTCCGGGGGCGATAAACTCATCTTT,CALGELVDSGGDKLIF
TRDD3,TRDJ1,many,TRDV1,TGTGCTCTTGGGGAACTCAGGCCTAGCGGAGTACTGGGGGATACCGGCACCGATAAACTCATCTTT,CALGELRPSGVLGDTGTDKLIF
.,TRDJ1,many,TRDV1,TGTGCTCTTGGGCCCCTGGGGCCCTCCGTGGGTGGGGGCTCCGATAAACTCATCTTT,CALGPLGPSVGGGSDKLIF